This T cell receptor beta chain emerged from a study of blood T cells in healthy people across ages. Study conclusions and caveats: Comparison with aged donors showed that long-lived donors had more naive CD4+ cells and higher diversity.

This clonotype was detected ten times or more. Its cognate antigen is unknown. It was roughly 10 milliliters of peripheral blood that were drawn from each donor. Per germline, CDR1 SGHRS and CDR2 YFSETQ. The CDR3 length is 13 residues. V lost 4 bases to trimming and J lost 7 bases; unmatched junction nucleotides: 6. For the second PCR, which ran for 7 to 11 cycles, a sample-barcoded 5' primer and a J-beta primer mix were used. Each CDR3 protein is one row after TCRdb ran MiXCR on the 5' RACE reads. The sample lists hundreds of thousands of distinct CDR3 sequences; 40% to 45% were seen once. Source material: blood. This chain links TRBV5-1 with TRBJ2-7, with TRBD1 matching over 9 bases. This TCR was sampled from a man of 80 years or more in good health. The CDR3 loop reads CASSPGTGREQYF. CDR3 DNA: TGCGCCAGCAGCCCCGGGACAGGGAGAGAGCAGTACTTC.